Shown below are 17 T cell receptor beta chains from a single sample sequenced in a study of cytomegalovirus exposure and HLA in healthy donors. 13 Jbeta primers and 60 Vbeta primers were used for the PCR. Measured with immunoSEQ multiplex PCR; TCRdb has only the in-frame clones, and not every one. The repertoire holds about 98,000 clones, with about 81% as singletons. The source material was PBMCs. The receptors originated from a man aged 35-49 years in good health and CMV-seronegative.

The J gene is TRBJ2-3, the V gene TRBV19; 14 positions match TRBD2. CDR3 length: 17 residues. The V gene's germline CDR1 is LNHDA and CDR2 SQIVND (reference sequence). Trimming took 5 bases from V and 6 from J; bases not matched to a gene: 10. The CDR3 protein is CASSVQTSGGAGDTQYF. DNA of the CDR3: TGTGCCAGTAGTGTCCAGACTAGCGGGGGGGCCGGCGATACGCAGTATTTT.

This chain connects TRBV15 to TRBJ2-1; 7 nucleotides align to TRBD1. V gave up 3 bases and J gave up 8 bases; unmatched junction bases: 7. The V gene's germline CDR1 is LNHNV and CDR2 YYDKDF (reference sequence). CDR3 length: 14 residues. CDR3 sequence (DNA): TGTGCCACCAGCAGTTCGGGACAGTCGTATGAGCAGTTCTTC. Translating it yields CATSSSGQSYEQFF.

The chain combines TRBV29-1 with TRBJ2-3, with 7 bases fitting TRBD2. With V trimmed by 6 bases and J by 2 bases, 11 bases remained unmatched. This CDR3 has 15 amino acids. Germline-derived CDR1 and CDR2 are SQVTM and ANQGSEA. The CDR3: CSVSRGGTSTDTQYF. DNA for the CDR3: TGCAGCGTCTCTCGCGGGGGAACTTCCACAGATACGCAGTATTTT.

The chain links TRBV5-1 to TRBJ2-5; TRBD1 matches 11 bases. Germline V gene data show CDR1 as SGHRS and CDR2 as YFSETQ. The CDR3 contains 16 residues. V trimming: 1 base; J trimming: 2 bases; junction bases outside the gene matches: 4. As DNA, the CDR3 is TGCGCCAGCAGCTTGACGGGACAGGGGGAGCAAGAGACCCAGTACTTC. Protein: CASSLTGQGEQETQYF.

The chain joins TRBV7-8 to TRBJ2-2; tentatively, D is TRBD2 (6 bases). CDR3 length: 14 amino acids. Trimming pared 2 bases from V and 4 bases from J, leaving 8 bases between. Germline V gene sequence: CDR1 SGHVS, CDR2 FQNEAQ. The CDR3 is CASSLKAGTGELFF. The CDR3 DNA sequence: TGTGCCAGCAGCTTAAAAGCGGGCACCGGGGAGCTGTTTTTT.

The rearrangement joins TRBV6-5 to TRBJ1-1; no definite D call. V lost 9 bases to trimming and J lost 8 bases, with 16 bases between them. The CDR3 totals 12 residues. Germline values: CDR1 MNHEY, CDR2 SVGAGI. In nucleotides, the CDR3 is TGTGCCAGTACCCTTGGAATCAGGGAAGCTTTCTTT. Translating it yields CASTLGIREAFF.

The table lists this clone with a count of one. The chain links TRBV5-6 to TRBJ2-4, with TRBD2 as a possible D gene (5 bases). V gave up 1 base and J gave up 6 bases, with 11 bases separating them. Germline loops: CDR1 SGHDT, CDR2 YYEEEE. The CDR3 runs to 14 residues. CDR3 protein: CASSLLSGGNIQYF. CDR3 nucleotide sequence: TGTGCCAGCAGCTTGTTGTCAGGAGGAAACATTCAGTACTTC. Using reference TRBV5-6 and TRBJ2-4 for the parts outside the CDR3, the full variable domain is DAGVTQSPTHLIKTRGQQVTLRCSPKSGHDTVSWYQQALGQGPQFIFQYYEEEERQRGNFPDRFSGHQFPNYSSELNVNALLLGDSALYLCASSLLSGGNIQYFGAGTRLSVL.

The rearrangement joins TRBV7-2 to TRBJ2-1, with TRBD2 matching 8 bases. Trimming took 2 bases from V and 5 from J; bases not matched to a gene: 14. This CDR3 is 18 amino acids long. The germline V gene encodes CDR1 SGHTA and CDR2 FQGNSA. This CDR3 is CASSLRFARAGGDNEQFF. CDR3 in DNA: TGTGCCAGCAGCTTAAGGTTTGCAAGGGCGGGGGGAGACAATGAGCAGTTCTTC.

This sequence joins TRBV7-6 and TRBJ1-1; no clear D gene. Germline CDR1 reads SGHVS; CDR2 reads FNYEAQ. Trimming shortened V by 0 bases and J by 1 base, and 9 bases separated the two germline ends. CDR3 length: 15 residues. The chain's CDR3 is CASSLAQFGNTEAFF. In nucleotides, the CDR3 is TGTGCCAGCAGCTTAGCACAGTTCGGGAACACTGAAGCTTTCTTT.

The chain employs TRBV7-9 and TRBJ1-2; 7 nucleotides align to TRBD1. CDR1 SEHNR and CDR2 FQNEAQ come from the germline V gene (reference sequence). This CDR3 spans 14 amino acids. V was clipped by 5 bases and J by 6 bases; unmatched bases: 9. CDR3 sequence reads: CASSHPTGPDGYTF. In DNA form, the CDR3 reads TGTGCCAGCAGCCACCCGACAGGGCCGGATGGCTACACCTTC.

This chain joins TRBV7-6 and TRBJ2-1, with 9 bases matching TRBD1. This CDR3 comprises 14 residues. The germline V gene encodes CDR1 SGHVS and CDR2 FNYEAQ. The J segment lost 7 bases and the V segment lost 5 bases, leaving 6 bases of the junction unmatched. CDR3 coding DNA: TGTGCCAGCAGCATCCGGGACAGGGCTAATGAGCAGTTCTTC. This sequence encodes CASSIRDRANEQFF.

The rearrangement joins TRBV5-1 to TRBJ2-3; 7 bases fit TRBD2. There are 16 residues in the CDR3. Germline CDR1 SGHRS, CDR2 YFSETQ. The J segment lost 1 base and the V segment lost 4 bases, leaving 9 bases of the junction unmatched. The CDR3 is CASSLLGGEGTDTQYF. DNA of the CDR3: TGCGCCAGCAGCCTGTTGGGGGGGGAGGGCACAGATACGCAGTATTTT.

The chain joins TRBV10-3 to TRBJ2-1; TRBD2 matches at 8 bases. CDR1 and CDR2 from the germline V gene are ENHRY and SYGVKD. This CDR3 is 15 amino acids long. With 6 bases clipped from V and 8 bases from J, the junction kept 12 bases outside the gene matches. CDR3 sequence (DNA): TGTGCCATCAGCCTAGGGGTAGCGGGGTCCTATGAGCAGTTCTTC. The encoded protein is CAISLGVAGSYEQFF.

The gene calls are TRBV28 and TRBJ1-6, with D perhaps matching TRBD1 (5 bases). CDR3 length: 13 amino acids. V lost 11 bases to trimming and J lost 3 bases, with 11 bases between them. Germline-derived CDR1 and CDR2 are MDHEN and SYDVKM. The CDR3: CASGGVYNSPLHF. Written as DNA, the CDR3 is TGTGCCTCGGGGGGTGTCTATAATTCACCCCTCCACTTT.

The V and J genes are TRBV2 and TRBJ1-3; a possible D gene is TRBD1 (5 bases). The CDR3 contains 14 residues. CDR1 and CDR2 (germline): SNHLY, FYNNEI. Trimming took 5 bases from V and 1 from J, leaving 9 bases between them. The CDR3 sequence is CASSPGFSGNTIYF. CDR3 coding DNA: TGTGCCAGCAGTCCAGGGTTTTCTGGAAACACCATATATTTT.

The chain employs TRBV6-1 and TRBJ1-2, with a possible D match to TRBD1 (6 bases). Germline V gene data show CDR1 as MNHNS and CDR2 as SASEGT. The germline V and J ends were trimmed by 6 bases and 3 bases, with 8 bases remaining between them. The CDR3 has 12 amino acids. The CDR3 here is CASRRQDYGYTF. Here the CDR3 DNA reads TGTGCCAGCAGGAGACAGGACTATGGCTACACCTTC.

V gene TRBV19 combines with J gene TRBJ1-5; D possibly corresponds to TRBD1 (6 bases). Deletions cut 3 bases from V and 2 bases from J, with 11 bases between. Per germline, CDR1 LNHDA and CDR2 SQIVND (reference sequence). The CDR3 spans 15 residues. The CDR3 loop is CASSIETGRNQPQHF. CDR3 DNA: TGTGCCAGTAGTATTGAGACAGGCCGCAATCAGCCCCAGCATTTT.